This TCR beta chain appears in the sequencing data of a study of cytomegalovirus exposure and HLA in healthy donors. The length of the CDR3 is 15 residues. Trimming stripped 3 bases from V and 2 bases from J, with 14 bases between. Germline V CDR1 and CDR2: LNHDA, SQIVND (reference sequence). This clone has only one observation. The PCR employed 60 Vbeta primers together with 13 Jbeta primers. Data came from immunoSEQ multiplex PCR; TCRdb stores just in-frame clones and leaves some out. Counted here are roughly 87,000 clones, 70% to 75% occurring once; the ten biggest clones make up more than 3.5%. Material for sequencing was PBMCs. The TCR comes from a man between 60 and 70 years old in good health and CMV-seronegative. This chain links TRBV19 with TRBJ2-7, with a possible D match to TRBD2 (5 bases). The CDR3 DNA sequence: TGTGCCAGTAGTATTGGGCGCAGAGGGACCTACGAGCAGTACTTC. This gives the protein CASSIGRRGTYEQYF.